A single sample gave rise to the 19 T cell receptor beta chains below, sequenced in a study of control samples from healthy donors and cancer patients. Sequencing used immunoSEQ multiplex PCR; TCRdb keeps in-frame clones, though not all of them. Of approximately 50,000 clones listed, roughly 87% are singletons. Sequencing was done on a sample of PBMCs. These receptors were obtained from a man aged 55 to 70 with head and neck cancer.

The CDR3 nucleotides are TGTGCCACCAGCAGGGACGGATATTCACCCCTCCACTTT. Translated, it gives CATSRDGYSPLHF. The J gene is TRBJ1-6, the V gene TRBV15, with D unresolved. Between the trimmed V and J ends, which lost 3 bases and 8 bases, there was a span of 8 bases. The germline V gene has CDR1 LNHNV and CDR2 YYDKDF (reference sequence). The CDR3 runs to 13 residues.

The J gene is TRBJ1-4, the V gene TRBV3-1 (or the pseudogene TRBV3-2), with D hard to call. The V gene lost 0 bases and the J gene lost 11 bases, with 16 bases spanning the gap. CDR3 length equals 15 residues. Germline lookup yields CDR1 LGHDT and CDR2 YNNKEL (reference sequence). As DNA, the CDR3 is TGTGCCAGCAGCCAAGATACCAGACCCTTTAGGAAACTGTTTTTT. As protein: CASSQDTRPFRKLFF.

V gene TRBV6-5 combines with J gene TRBJ1-5, with TRBD1 as a possible D gene (5 bases). The CDR3 runs 13 residues. The germline gives CDR1 MNHEY, CDR2 SVGAGI. V was clipped by 8 bases and J by 2 bases, with 10 bases between them. The CDR3: CASRPGGNQPQHF. The CDR3 DNA sequence: TGTGCCAGCCGCCCGGGGGGCAATCAGCCCCAGCATTTT.

The genes are TRBV2 and TRBJ2-3; D might be TRBD1 or TRBD2, each matching 7 bases. This CDR3 is built from 15 residues. Trimming pared 5 bases from V and 6 bases from J, leaving 18 bases between. Germline V gene lookup returns CDR1 SNHLY and CDR2 FYNNEI. This CDR3 reads CASSQGGPVADTQYF. CDR3 in DNA: TGTGCCAGCAGTCAGGGGGGGCCCGTAGCGGATACGCAGTATTTT.

This chain connects TRBV24-1 to TRBJ2-3, with D maybe TRBD1 (5 bases). The germline V and J ends were trimmed by 5 bases and 6 bases, with 11 bases remaining between them. The germline V gene encodes CDR1 KGHDR and CDR2 SFDVKD. The CDR3 sequence is 13 residues long. The CDR3 DNA is TGTGCCACCAGTGTATCAGGGTCCGATACGCAGTATTTT. The encoded protein is CATSVSGSDTQYF.

This CDR3 is CASSLGQEGARTQYF. In nucleotides, the CDR3 is TGTGCCAGCAGTTTAGGACAGGAGGGGGCCCGGACCCAGTACTTC. The chain is built from TRBV28 and TRBJ2-5, with a tentative D call TRBD1 (7 bases). V lost 2 bases to trimming and J lost 7 bases, with 17 bases between them. In germline, CDR1 is MDHEN, CDR2 SYDVKM. CDR3 size: 15 residues.

The chain is built from TRBV6-1 and TRBJ2-6; the D is unclear. The CDR3 is 16 amino acids. V was cut by 2 bases and J by 1 base, with 9 bases left in between. Germline V gene lookup returns CDR1 MNHNS and CDR2 SASEGT. CDR3 DNA sequence: TGTGCCAGCAGTGAATCACTGATGTCTGGGGCCAACGTCCTGACTTTC. It specifies CASSESLMSGANVLTF.

The rearrangement uses TRBV29-1 and TRBJ2-7; no clear D. Germline assignment: CDR1 SQVTM and CDR2 ANQGSEA. This CDR3 is 12 amino acids long. Trimming removed 4 bases at V and 2 bases at J, with 9 bases between. CDR3 residues: CSVAVAPYEQYF. The CDR3 DNA is TGCAGCGTTGCGGTCGCCCCCTACGAGCAGTACTTC.

V usage is TRBV24-1 and J usage is TRBJ1-2; D is uncertain. Germline CDR1 reads KGHDR; CDR2 reads SFDVKD. The CDR3 spans 16 residues. The ends were cut back, 5 bases at V and 4 bases at J, with 19 bases in the middle. This chain's CDR3 is CATSAKQAYSLYGYTF. The CDR3 DNA reads TGTGCCACCAGTGCAAAGCAGGCGTACTCTCTCTATGGCTACACCTTC.

The CDR3 protein is CASSQAHGSGRLNEQFF. CDR3 nucleotides: TGTGCCAGCAGCCAAGCCCACGGCTCCGGGAGGTTGAATGAGCAGTTCTTC. This chain connects TRBV4-2 to TRBJ2-1; 7 bases are shared with TRBD2. The CDR3 loop spans 17 amino acids. Looked up from germline, CDR1 is LGHNA and CDR2 is YNFKEQ. V trimming: 1 base; J trimming: 7 bases; junction bases outside the gene matches: 13.

This clone was observed a few times. The V and J genes are TRBV7-9 and TRBJ1-2, with TRBD1 matching over 8 bases. The CDR3 is made up of 14 amino acids. Trimming cost V 3 bases and J 11 bases; bases outside gene matches: 11. The germline CDR1 and CDR2 sequences are SEHNR and FQNEAQ (reference sequence). The CDR3 region is CASSFPLTGAEYTF. For the CDR3, the DNA is TGTGCCAGCAGCTTTCCACTGACAGGGGCTGAATACACCTTC.

The chain carries TRBV2 and TRBJ2-2; either TRBD1 or TRBD2 may supply D (6 bases each). The CDR3 runs to 15 residues. Trimming shortened V by 4 bases and J by 3 bases, and 12 bases separated the two germline ends. In germline, CDR1 is SNHLY, CDR2 FYNNEI. CDR3 amino acids: CASSGWGADTGELFF. In nucleotides, the CDR3 is TGTGCCAGCAGTGGATGGGGGGCGGACACCGGGGAGCTGTTTTTT.

The chain employs TRBV18 and TRBJ2-2; D is possibly TRBD1 or TRBD2 (5 bases each). V lost 6 bases and J lost 6, with 11 bases in between. The germline V gene encodes CDR1 KGHSH and CDR2 LQKENI. The CDR3 totals 13 residues. DNA of the CDR3: TGTGCCAGCTCGCGTGGGGGTCCCGGGGAGCTGTTTTTT. Translation gives CASSRGGPGELFF.

This chain joins TRBV29-1 and TRBJ2-7; 11 nucleotides line up with TRBD1. Unmatched junction bases numbered 7, after V lost 5 bases and J lost 7 bases. CDR1 is SQVTM, CDR2 ANQGSEA, per germline. This CDR3 spans 13 amino acids. In DNA form, the CDR3 reads TGCAGCGTTAGTGGACAGGGGGCTGAGGAGCAGTACTTC. Protein product: CSVSGQGAEEQYF.

The J gene is TRBJ1-5, the V gene TRBV4-1; no clear D. The CDR3 length is 16 residues. The V gene lost 3 bases and the J gene lost 1 base, with 13 bases spanning the gap. Germline-derived CDR1 and CDR2 are MGHRA and YSYEKL. The CDR3 DNA follows: TGCGCCAGCAGCCATACACCCCCGGACAGCAATCAGCCCCAGCATTTT. Translation: CASSHTPPDSNQPQHF.

The V gene is TRBV19, the J gene TRBJ1-2; D is undetermined. V lost 3 bases and J 4 bases, leaving 12 bases between the germline ends. Germline V lookup: CDR1 LNHDA, CDR2 SQIVND (reference sequence). The CDR3 length is 14 residues. The CDR3 is CASSIQILGYGYTF. The CDR3 nucleotides read TGTGCCAGTAGTATTCAAATCTTGGGCTATGGCTACACCTTC. The full variable domain, in which reference TRBV19 and TRBJ1-2 provide the parts outside the CDR3, is DGGITQSPKYLFRKEGQNVTLSCEQNLNHDAMYWYRQDPGQGLRLIYYSQIVNDFQKGDIAEGYSVSREKKESFPLTVTSAQKNPTAFYLCASSIQILGYGYTFGSGTRLTVV.

This chain links TRBV11-2 with TRBJ1-3; D call uncertain. The CDR3 runs 14 residues. Trimming removed 5 bases at V and 4 bases at J, with 12 bases between. The germline CDR1 and CDR2 sequences are SGHAT and FQNNGV. The CDR3 here is CASSPVVSGNTIYF. In DNA, the CDR3 is TGTGCCAGCAGCCCTGTGGTTTCCGGAAACACCATATATTTT.

This clone was found once. The chain combines TRBV28 with TRBJ1-2, with 12 bases that match TRBD1. The CDR3 consists of 17 residues. After removal of 6 bases from V and 7 bases from J, the junction contained 15 bases not matched to a gene. Germline loops: CDR1 MDHEN, CDR2 SYDVKM. The CDR3 DNA reads TGTGCCAGCAGCTCACCCGGGACAGGGGGCTGGGAGGGTGGCTACACCTTC. Encoded protein: CASSSPGTGGWEGGYTF.

This chain links TRBV3-1 (or the pseudogene TRBV3-2) with TRBJ2-7; the D is unclear. CDR3 size: 12 residues. Germline CDR1 is LGHDT and CDR2 is YNNKEL (reference sequence). The V and J ends lost 2 bases and 4 bases respectively, with 6 bases between them. The CDR3 region is CASSQSLYEQYF. The CDR3 DNA sequence: TGTGCCAGCAGCCAAAGTTTGTACGAGCAGTACTTC.